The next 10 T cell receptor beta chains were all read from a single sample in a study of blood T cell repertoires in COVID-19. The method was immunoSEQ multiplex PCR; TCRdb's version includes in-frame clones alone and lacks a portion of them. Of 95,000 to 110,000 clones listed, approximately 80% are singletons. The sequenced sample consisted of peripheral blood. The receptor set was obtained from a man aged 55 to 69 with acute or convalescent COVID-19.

The chain's CDR3 is CASSGRSDTQYF. In nucleotides, the CDR3 is TGTGCTTCTAGCGGGAGGTCAGATACGCAGTATTTT. The V call is TRBV5-8, the J call TRBJ2-3; 11 bases match TRBD2. This CDR3 is 12 amino acids long. Germline V gene lookup returns CDR1 SGHTS and CDR2 YDEGEE.

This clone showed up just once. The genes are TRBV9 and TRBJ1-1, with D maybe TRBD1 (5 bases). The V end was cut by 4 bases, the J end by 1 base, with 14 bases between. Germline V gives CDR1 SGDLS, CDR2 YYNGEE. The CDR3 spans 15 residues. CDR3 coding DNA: TGTGCCAGCAGCATACGGGACTCGACGAACACTGAAGCTTTCTTT. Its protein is CASSIRDSTNTEAFF.

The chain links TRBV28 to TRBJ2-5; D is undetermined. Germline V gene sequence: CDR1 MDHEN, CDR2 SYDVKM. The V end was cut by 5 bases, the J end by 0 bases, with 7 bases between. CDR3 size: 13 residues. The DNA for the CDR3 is TGTGCCAGCAGTATCCGGGACCAAGAGACCCAGTACTTC. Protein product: CASSIRDQETQYF.

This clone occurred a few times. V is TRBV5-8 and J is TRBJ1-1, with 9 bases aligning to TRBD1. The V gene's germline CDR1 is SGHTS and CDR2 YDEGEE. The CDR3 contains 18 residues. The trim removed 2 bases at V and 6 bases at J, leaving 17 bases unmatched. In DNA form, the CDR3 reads TGTGCCAGCAGCTTCCTGACCGGGACAGGGTTAATGGGGCCTGAAGCTTTCTTT. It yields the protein CASSFLTGTGLMGPEAFF.

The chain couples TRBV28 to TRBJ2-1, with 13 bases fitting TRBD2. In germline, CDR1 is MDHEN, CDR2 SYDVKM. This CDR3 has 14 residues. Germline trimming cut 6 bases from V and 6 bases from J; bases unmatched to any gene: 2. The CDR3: CASRRLAGGNEQFF. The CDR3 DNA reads TGTGCCAGCAGAAGACTAGCGGGAGGCAATGAGCAGTTCTTC.

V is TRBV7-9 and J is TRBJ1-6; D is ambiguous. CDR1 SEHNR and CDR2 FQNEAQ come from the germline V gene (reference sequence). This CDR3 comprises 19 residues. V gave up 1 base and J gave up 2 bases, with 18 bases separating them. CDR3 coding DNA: TGTGCCAGCAGCTTAGTACTGGGAGGGAAGTCCACCTATAATTCACCCCTCCACTTT. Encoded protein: CASSLVLGGKSTYNSPLHF.

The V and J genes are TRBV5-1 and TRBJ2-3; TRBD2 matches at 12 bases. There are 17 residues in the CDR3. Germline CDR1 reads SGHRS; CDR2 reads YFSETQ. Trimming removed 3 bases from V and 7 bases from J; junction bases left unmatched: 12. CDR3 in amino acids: CASSSGLAGGQAYTQYF. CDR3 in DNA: TGCGCCAGCAGCTCGGGACTAGCGGGCGGCCAAGCTTATACGCAGTATTTT.

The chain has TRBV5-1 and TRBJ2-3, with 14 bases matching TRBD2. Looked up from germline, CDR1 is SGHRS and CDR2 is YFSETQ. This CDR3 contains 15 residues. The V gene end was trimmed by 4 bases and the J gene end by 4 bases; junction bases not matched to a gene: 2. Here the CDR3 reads CASSGTSGSADTQYF. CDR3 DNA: TGCGCCAGCAGCGGGACTAGCGGGAGTGCAGATACGCAGTATTTT.

Here the CDR3 DNA reads TGTGCCAGCAGCTCCGGACTAGCGAAGGAGGATACGCAGTATTTT. Amino acid sequence: CASSSGLAKEDTQYF. The chain has TRBV4-2 and TRBJ2-3, with 9 bases aligning to TRBD2. The CDR3 sequence is 15 residues long. Germline assignment: CDR1 LGHNA and CDR2 YNFKEQ. The junction had 9 bases not matched to a gene; V was cut back by 5 bases and J by 6 bases.

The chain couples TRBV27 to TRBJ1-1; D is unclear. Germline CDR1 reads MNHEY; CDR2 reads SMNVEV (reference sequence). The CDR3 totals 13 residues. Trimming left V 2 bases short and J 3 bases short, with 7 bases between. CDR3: CASSLGSYTEAFF. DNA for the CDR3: TGTGCCAGCAGTTTAGGCAGTTACACTGAAGCTTTCTTT.